Listed below are T cell receptor beta chains from one sample, sequenced in a study of molecular identifiers for immune sequencing clone quantification. MiXCR, run by TCRdb on the PCR reads, gives a single entry per CDR3 protein. This sample has over 550,000 distinct CDR3 sequences, with roughly 25% found just once. Sequencing input: naive CD8+ T cells from blood, with Jurkat cell RNA spiked in. The receptors here all came from a human donor in good health. Some libraries in this study had Jurkat cell RNA spiked in. Both conserved end residues are part of each CDR3. Each record gives: J gene, V gene, CDR3 protein.

>TRBJ2-2|TRBV7-3
CASSQDSTTGELFF
>TRBJ2-7|TRBV4-3
CASSPALASYEQYF
>TRBJ1-6|TRBV7-9
CASGATRGSYNSPLHF
>TRBJ2-7|TRBV19
CASSIALGQTYEQYF
>TRBJ1-1|TRBV7-2
CASSFYPVGTEAFF
>TRBJ1-4|TRBV9
CASSVEGTNEKLFF
>TRBJ1-1|TRBV19
CASSSTYTETFF
>TRBJ2-2|TRBV6-2/TRBV6-3
CASSPLKTTSDAGELFF
>TRBJ2-6|TRBV6-4
CASSASSRSGANVLTF
>TRBJ2-2|TRBV7-9
CASSLVLTGAVRGQSGELFF
>TRBJ2-1|TRBV30
CAWSVAKGTELFF
>TRBJ2-1|TRBV19
CASSIAEFGEQFF
>TRBJ2-3|TRBV12-3/TRBV12-4
CAGSLRSGITDTQYF
>TRBJ2-1|TRBV6-2/TRBV6-3
CASSYSAGLSYNEQFF
>TRBJ1-3|TRBV4-3
CASSQDPGRLGNTIYF
>TRBJ2-2|TRBV5-1
CASSSGHHNTGELFF
>TRBJ2-7|TRBV27
CASSPLEGSSYEQYF
>TRBJ2-7|TRBV30
CAWRGVAASYEQYF
>TRBJ2-5|TRBV20-1
CSARDSRGRLQETQYF
>TRBJ2-1|TRBV13
CASSTSLVHDNEQFF
>TRBJ1-1|TRBV6-2/TRBV6-3
CASSYRPLNTEAFF
>TRBJ1-2|TRBV7-8
CARSFLGGGYGYTF
>TRBJ2-7|TRBV5-3
CASSFGGIDEQYF
>TRBJ2-7|TRBV12-3/TRBV12-4
CASRAGGPHEQYF
>TRBJ2-7|TRBV27
CASSPVQAREQWEQYF
>TRBJ2-7|TRBV28
CASRPQGSVSYEQYF
>TRBJ1-5|TRBV20-1
CSAQTTRTGKEPQHF
>TRBJ2-6|TRBV29-1
CSVISGGANVLTF
>TRBJ1-1|TRBV4-1
CASSASLTANTEAFF
>TRBJ1-5|TRBV20-1
CSARDRVAGSQPQHF
>TRBJ2-1|TRBV6-5
CASSYGSGAANEQFF
>TRBJ2-3|TRBV29-1
CSVELGVKAGVRTDTQYF
>TRBJ2-3|TRBV29-1
CSVTSGMTDTQYF
>TRBJ2-3|TRBV10-3
CAISESNGGPPTQYF
>TRBJ2-1|TRBV24-1
CATSHRTTTYNEQFF
>TRBJ1-5|TRBV4-3
CASSQATGFNQPQHF
>TRBJ2-3|TRBV11-1
CASSSGYGITDTQYF